This T cell receptor beta chain came from a study of OX40 agonist ivuxolimab in advanced cancers. Study background: Patients received ivuxolimab, an intravenous treatment, every 2 weeks at 0.01 to 10 mg/kg.

Study findings and constraints: The study found that CD8+ T cells averaged more expanded clones than CD4+. The CD4+ and CD8+ T cells in the blood had expanded clonally by week 6 at 0.1 to 3.0 mg/kg. Which antigen the expanded peripheral T cells recognized is unknown.

Comment on this clone: The target antigen is unknown.

CDR1 and CDR2 (germline): MNHEY, SMNVEV (reference sequence). V was pared by 8 bases and J by 4 bases, with 0 bases of the junction left unmatched. The CDR3 covers 13 residues. Some clones are missing from TCRdb's copy, which holds only in-frame ones; the method was immunoSEQ multiplex PCR. Of tens of thousands of clones listed, more than 75% are singletons. This specimen was CD4+ or CD8+ T cells sorted from blood, taken in a trial of the OX40 agonist ivuxolimab. The receptor comes from an adult with an advanced solid tumor such as melanoma, head and neck, liver or kidney cancer. The J gene is TRBJ2-5, the V gene TRBV27; 14 bases fit TRBD2. As DNA, the CDR3 is TGTGCCAGCGGACTAGCGGGAGGAGAGACCCAGTACTTC. It specifies CASGLAGGETQYF.